Listed here are 20 T cell receptor beta chains from one sample, sequenced in a study of blood T cell repertoires in COVID-19. Profiled with immunoSEQ multiplex PCR; TCRdb holds only in-frame clones, not every one. The table records a few hundred thousand clones, 70% to 90% of them present only once. Sequencing used peripheral blood. These receptors all come from a woman between 50 and 59 years old with COVID-19, enrolled during active disease.

The chain has TRBV11-2 and TRBJ1-5, with TRBD1 as a possible D gene (5 bases). CDR1 is SGHAT, CDR2 FQNNGV, per germline. The CDR3 has 14 amino acids. The V gene lost 5 bases and the J gene lost 0 bases, with 8 bases spanning the gap. For the CDR3, the DNA is TGTGCCAGCAGCACAGGCAATAGCAATCAGCCCCAGCATTTT. Its translation: CASSTGNSNQPQHF.

The genes are TRBV4-2 and TRBJ1-2; 8 bases agree with TRBD1. This CDR3 contains 15 residues. V gave up 2 bases and J gave up 4 bases; unmatched junction bases: 6. Germline loops: CDR1 LGHNA, CDR2 YNFKEQ. CDR3 sequence (DNA): TGTGCCAGCAGCCAACCCGACAGGGGAACCTATGGCTACACCTTC. It specifies CASSQPDRGTYGYTF.

The chain carries TRBV13 and TRBJ2-3, with 8 bases aligning to TRBD2. Germline V gene sequence: CDR1 PRHDT, CDR2 FYEKMQ (reference sequence). The V segment lost 4 bases and the J segment 1 base; nucleotides outside the gene matches: 4. This CDR3 is 15 amino acids long. DNA of the CDR3: TGTGCCAGCAGCTGGGGCGGGGGGCGCACAGATACGCAGTATTTT. Translation: CASSWGGGRTDTQYF.

The chain joins TRBV9 to TRBJ2-1; 7 bases map to TRBD2. The CDR3 spans 13 residues. In germline, CDR1 is SGDLS, CDR2 YYNGEE. V lost 4 bases to trimming and J lost 10 bases; unmatched junction nucleotides: 8. The CDR3 sequence: CASSLAGTTEQFF. DNA of the CDR3: TGTGCCAGCAGCCTTGCCGGGACTACGGAGCAGTTCTTC.

This clone appeared a few times. This chain uses TRBV2 with TRBJ1-6; a possible D gene is TRBD1 (5 bases). In germline, CDR1 is SNHLY, CDR2 FYNNEI. The CDR3 extends over 15 amino acids. Trimming stripped 4 bases from V and 10 bases from J, with 17 bases between. CDR3: CASSVSGGEGSPLHF. The CDR3 region has the DNA TGTGCCAGCAGTGTGAGTGGGGGGGAAGGGTCACCCCTCCACTTT.

The chain is built from TRBV7-9 and TRBJ1-3; no clear D. The V end was cut by 3 bases, the J end by 0 bases, with 6 bases between. This CDR3 has 14 residues. The V gene's germline CDR1 is SEHNR and CDR2 FQNEAQ (reference sequence). CDR3 protein: CASSFEGSGNTIYF. CDR3 sequence (DNA): TGTGCCAGCAGCTTCGAGGGCTCTGGAAACACCATATATTTT.

The chain combines TRBV7-9 with TRBJ1-4, with 10 bases that match TRBD1. Germline V gene sequence: CDR1 SEHNR, CDR2 FQNEAQ (reference sequence). V gave up 9 bases and J gave up 10 bases; unmatched junction bases: 8. CDR3 length: 13 amino acids. CDR3 sequence: CASTGTGVGKLFF. CDR3 DNA sequence: TGTGCCAGTACCGGGACAGGGGTCGGAAAACTGTTTTTT.

The chain couples TRBV3-1 (or the pseudogene TRBV3-2) to TRBJ2-3; D is perhaps TRBD1 (5 bases). Trimming pared 6 bases from V and 2 bases from J, leaving 15 bases between. Germline CDR1 reads LGHDT; CDR2 reads YNNKEL (reference sequence). This CDR3 has 15 residues. This CDR3 is CASRLQGRVTDTQYF. The CDR3 DNA reads as TGTGCCAGCAGGCTCCAGGGCAGGGTCACAGATACGCAGTATTTT.

The sample holds one count of this clone. This could be a read error, since a much larger clone is one nucleotide away. Other DNA sequences from this sample encode an identical CDR3 as well. The chain combines TRBV7-2 with TRBJ2-7; D is uncertain. CDR3 length: 11 residues. Trimming removed 4 bases from V and 2 bases from J, with 3 bases in between. CDR1 SGHTA and CDR2 FQGNSA come from the germline V gene. The chain's CDR3 is CASSSTYEQYF. DNA of the CDR3: TGTGCCAGCAGCTCTACCTACGAGCAGTACTTC.

V is TRBV7-9 and J is TRBJ2-7; 8 bases are shared with TRBD2. The CDR3 spans 15 residues. From germline, CDR1 is SEHNR and CDR2 FQNEAQ (reference sequence). Unmatched junction bases numbered 8, after V lost 2 bases and J lost 5 bases. CDR3 in amino acids: CASSLSRGGVHEQYF. The CDR3 DNA follows: TGTGCCAGCAGCTTAAGTCGGGGGGGAGTGCACGAGCAGTACTTC.

The chain joins TRBV9 to TRBJ2-7, with D tentatively TRBD1 (7 bases). This CDR3 is 13 amino acids long. Germline V gene data show CDR1 as SGDLS and CDR2 as YYNGEE. The germline V and J ends were trimmed by 6 bases and 7 bases, with 17 bases remaining between them. CDR3 residues: CASTTHAGGEQYF. The CDR3 DNA reads as TGTGCCAGCACCACACATGCAGGGGGGGAGCAGTACTTC.

This chain links TRBV9 with TRBJ2-7; D is possibly TRBD2 (6 bases). Germline CDR1 reads SGDLS; CDR2 reads YYNGEE. The ends were cut back, 2 bases at V and 3 bases at J, with 15 bases in the middle. The CDR3 totals 15 residues. The chain's CDR3 is CASSVAGTSNYEQYF. CDR3 nucleotides: TGTGCCAGCAGCGTCGCCGGGACTTCCAACTACGAGCAGTACTTC.

The gene calls are TRBV5-1 and TRBJ2-3; no clear D. Germline values: CDR1 SGHRS, CDR2 YFSETQ. The V end lost 0 bases, the J end lost 4 bases, and 18 bases lay between the germline ends. The CDR3 loop spans 17 amino acids. DNA of the CDR3: TGCGCCAGCAGCTTGGACTGGGCATTCGACCCCCCAGATACGCAGTATTTT. Protein sequence: CASSLDWAFDPPDTQYF.

The V gene is TRBV24-1, the J gene TRBJ2-1, with D possibly being TRBD2 (7 bases). This CDR3 region has 15 residues. Germline loops: CDR1 KGHDR, CDR2 SFDVKD. V shed 0 bases and J shed 6 bases, with 11 bases lying between them. CDR3 region: CATSDLGGAINEQFF. In DNA form, the CDR3 reads TGTGCCACCAGTGATTTGGGGGGGGCTATCAATGAGCAGTTCTTC.

The rearrangement uses TRBV5-4 and TRBJ1-6; TRBD1 matches at 10 bases. Trimming took 3 bases from V and 8 from J; bases not matched to a gene: 11. Germline CDR1 and CDR2: SGHNT and YYREEE (reference sequence). The CDR3 is 17 residues long. For the CDR3, the DNA is TGTGCCAGCAGCTCACCATCTGGGGGACAGGGGTATTCACCCCTCCACTTT. As protein: CASSSPSGGQGYSPLHF. Supplemented by reference TRBV5-4 and TRBJ1-6, the full variable domain reads ETGVTQSPTHLIKTRGQQVTLRCSSQSGHNTVSWYQQALGQGPQFIFQYYREEENGRGNFPPRFSGLQFPNYSSELNVNALELDDSALYLCASSSPSGGQGYSPLHFGNGTRLTVT.

This sequence joins TRBV15 and TRBJ2-7; D remains unclear. This CDR3 spans 12 amino acids. Germline loops: CDR1 LNHNV, CDR2 YYDKDF (reference sequence). With 0 bases removed from V and 9 bases from J, the gap between germline ends came to 9 bases. The CDR3 spells CATSRDLAVQYF. The DNA for the CDR3 is TGTGCCACCAGCAGAGATTTGGCCGTGCAGTACTTC.

The rearrangement uses TRBV19 and TRBJ1-2, with TRBD1 as a possible D gene (5 bases). The CDR3 extends over 13 amino acids. Germline loops: CDR1 LNHDA, CDR2 SQIVND (reference sequence). CDR3 DNA sequence: TGTGCTTCCGGCGAGCAGGGCTCGTATGGCTACACCTTC. It codes for CASGEQGSYGYTF.

The chain couples TRBV7-9 to TRBJ1-1; 7 nucleotides agree with TRBD1. The CDR3 loop spans 18 amino acids. V lost 5 bases, J lost 0 bases, and 15 bases stayed unmatched. Germline CDR1 reads SEHNR; CDR2 reads FQNEAQ (reference sequence). CDR3 in amino acids: CASSQLGNGQAMNTEAFF. CDR3 DNA sequence: TGTGCCAGCAGCCAACTAGGAAACGGACAGGCCATGAACACTGAAGCTTTCTTT.

The V and J genes are TRBV9 and TRBJ2-5; D ambiguous. Deletions cut 7 bases from V and 0 bases from J, with 19 bases between. Germline CDR1 SGDLS, CDR2 YYNGEE. The CDR3 is 16 amino acids. The CDR3 reads CASSPGQTLYQETQYF. As DNA, the CDR3 is TGTGCCAGCTCTCCGGGTCAGACTCTTTACCAAGAGACCCAGTACTTC. Combining the CDR3 with reference TRBV9 and TRBJ2-5 gives the whole variable domain DSGVTQTPKHLITATGQRVTLRCSPRSGDLSVYWYQQSLDQGLQFLIQYYNGEERAKGNILERFSAQQFPDLHSELNLSSLELGDSALYFCASSPGQTLYQETQYFGPGTRLLVL.

The J gene is TRBJ1-2, the V gene TRBV7-9; D is unresolved. CDR1 is SEHNR, CDR2 FQNEAQ, per germline (reference sequence). This CDR3 contains 13 residues. V dropped 4 bases and J dropped 5 bases, with 11 bases sitting between them. Here the CDR3 DNA reads TGTGCCAGCAGCTCATCTACGCTTTATGGCTACACCTTC. Translation: CASSSSTLYGYTF.